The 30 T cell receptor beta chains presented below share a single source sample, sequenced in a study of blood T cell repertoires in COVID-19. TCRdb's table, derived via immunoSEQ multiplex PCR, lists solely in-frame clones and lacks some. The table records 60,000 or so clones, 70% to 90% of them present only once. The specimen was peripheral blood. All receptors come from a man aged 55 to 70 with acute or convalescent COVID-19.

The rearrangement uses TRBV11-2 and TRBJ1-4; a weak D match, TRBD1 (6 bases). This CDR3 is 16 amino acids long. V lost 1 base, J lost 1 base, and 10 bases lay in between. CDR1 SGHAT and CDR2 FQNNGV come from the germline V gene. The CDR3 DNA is TGTGCCAGCAGCTTAGTGTGGACAGAAACTAATGAAAAACTGTTTTTT. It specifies CASSLVWTETNEKLFF.

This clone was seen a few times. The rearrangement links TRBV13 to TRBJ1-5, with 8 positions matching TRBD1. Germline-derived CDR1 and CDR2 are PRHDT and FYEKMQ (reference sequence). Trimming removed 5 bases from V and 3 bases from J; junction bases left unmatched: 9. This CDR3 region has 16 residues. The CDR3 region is CASSRRTGMDNQPQHF. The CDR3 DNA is TGTGCCAGCAGCCGTAGGACAGGGATGGACAATCAGCCCCAGCATTTT.

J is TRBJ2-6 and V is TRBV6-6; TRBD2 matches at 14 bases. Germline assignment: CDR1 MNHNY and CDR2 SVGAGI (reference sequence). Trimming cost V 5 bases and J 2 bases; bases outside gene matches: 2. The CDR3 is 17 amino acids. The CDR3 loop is CASSPTSGGAGANVLTF. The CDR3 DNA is TGTGCCAGCAGTCCGACTAGCGGGGGGGCTGGGGCCAACGTCCTGACTTTC.

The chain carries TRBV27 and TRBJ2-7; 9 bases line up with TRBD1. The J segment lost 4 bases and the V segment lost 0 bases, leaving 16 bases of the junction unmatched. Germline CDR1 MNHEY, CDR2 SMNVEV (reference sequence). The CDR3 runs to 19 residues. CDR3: CASSLSFAAQDRGIYEQYF. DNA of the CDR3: TGTGCCAGCAGTTTATCTTTCGCGGCCCAGGACAGGGGTATTTACGAGCAGTACTTC.

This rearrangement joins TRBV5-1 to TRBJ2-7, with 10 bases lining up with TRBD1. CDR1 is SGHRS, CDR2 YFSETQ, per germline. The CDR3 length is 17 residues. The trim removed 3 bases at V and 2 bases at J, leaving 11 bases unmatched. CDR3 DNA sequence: TGCGCCAGCAGCTGGGACAGGGGCAACCCTAAAACCTACGAGCAGTACTTC. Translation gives CASSWDRGNPKTYEQYF.

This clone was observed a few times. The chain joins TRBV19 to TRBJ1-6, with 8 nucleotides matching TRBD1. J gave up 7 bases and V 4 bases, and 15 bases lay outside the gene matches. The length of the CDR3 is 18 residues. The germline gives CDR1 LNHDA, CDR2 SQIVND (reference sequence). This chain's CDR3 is CASSNSQTGTGPNSPLHF. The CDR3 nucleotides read TGTGCCAGTAGTAACTCGCAAACGGGGACAGGCCCCAATTCACCCCTCCACTTT.

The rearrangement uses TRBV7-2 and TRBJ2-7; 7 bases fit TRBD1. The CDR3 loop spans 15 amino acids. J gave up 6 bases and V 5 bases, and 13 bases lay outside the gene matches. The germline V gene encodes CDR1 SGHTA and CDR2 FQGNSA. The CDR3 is CASSLRQGMGSEQYF. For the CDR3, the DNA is TGTGCCAGCAGCCTACGACAGGGAATGGGGAGCGAGCAGTACTTC.

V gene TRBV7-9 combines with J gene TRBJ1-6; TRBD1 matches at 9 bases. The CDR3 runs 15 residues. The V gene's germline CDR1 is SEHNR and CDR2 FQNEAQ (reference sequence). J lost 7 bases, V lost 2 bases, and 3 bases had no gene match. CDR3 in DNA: TGTGCCAGCAGCTTAATAGGGACAGGGAATTCACCCCTCCACTTT. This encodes CASSLIGTGNSPLHF.

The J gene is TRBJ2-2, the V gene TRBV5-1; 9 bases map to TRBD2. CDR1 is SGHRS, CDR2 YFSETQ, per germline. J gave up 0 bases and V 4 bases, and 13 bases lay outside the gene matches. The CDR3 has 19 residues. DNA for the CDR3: TGCGCCAGCAGCAGAAGGCCAGGGCTAGCGGGGCCGAACACCGGGGAGCTGTTTTTT. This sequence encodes CASSRRPGLAGPNTGELFF.

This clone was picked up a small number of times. The CDR3 coding sequence is TGTGCTAGTGGCCGGACAGGTACTTCACCCCTCCACTTT. Protein sequence: CASGRTGTSPLHF. The rearrangement uses TRBV12-5 and TRBJ1-6; 7 bases are shared with TRBD1. V shed 6 bases and J 9 bases; nucleotides not matched to a gene: 5. Germline loops: CDR1 LGHNT, CDR2 FRNRAP. CDR3 length: 13 residues.

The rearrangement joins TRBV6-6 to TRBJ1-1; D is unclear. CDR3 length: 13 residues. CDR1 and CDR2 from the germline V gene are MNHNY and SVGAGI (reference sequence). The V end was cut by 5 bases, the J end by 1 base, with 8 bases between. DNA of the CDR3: TGTGCCAGCAGTGGGGAGCAGAACACTGAAGCTTTCTTT. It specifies CASSGEQNTEAFF.

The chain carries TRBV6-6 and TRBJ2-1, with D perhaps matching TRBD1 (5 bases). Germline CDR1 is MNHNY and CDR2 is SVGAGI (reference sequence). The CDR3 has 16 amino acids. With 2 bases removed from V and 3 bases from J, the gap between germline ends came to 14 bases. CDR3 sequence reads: CASSYGPGQSYNEQFF. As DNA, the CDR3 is TGTGCCAGCAGTTACGGTCCAGGGCAGAGCTACAATGAGCAGTTCTTC.

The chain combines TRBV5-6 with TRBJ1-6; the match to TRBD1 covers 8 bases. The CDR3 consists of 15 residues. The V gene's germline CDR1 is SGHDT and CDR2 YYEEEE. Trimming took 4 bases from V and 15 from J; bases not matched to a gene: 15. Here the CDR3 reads CASSAGQDPFFILHF. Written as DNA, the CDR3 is TGTGCCAGCAGCGCGGGACAGGACCCTTTCTTTATCCTCCACTTT.

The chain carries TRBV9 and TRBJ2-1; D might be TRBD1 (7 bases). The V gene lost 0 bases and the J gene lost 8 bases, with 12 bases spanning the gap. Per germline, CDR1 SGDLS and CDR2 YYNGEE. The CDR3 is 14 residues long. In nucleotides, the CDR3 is TGTGCCAGCAGCGTAGCTCGCAGGGGGGATGAGCAGTTCTTC. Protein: CASSVARRGDEQFF.

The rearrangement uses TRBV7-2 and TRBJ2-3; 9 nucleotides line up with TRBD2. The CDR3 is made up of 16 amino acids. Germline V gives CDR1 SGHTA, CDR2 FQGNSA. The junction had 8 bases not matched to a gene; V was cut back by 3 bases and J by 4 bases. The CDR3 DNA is TGTGCCAGCAGCTTTTTAAGCGGGGGGTACTCAGATACGCAGTATTTT. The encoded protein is CASSFLSGGYSDTQYF.

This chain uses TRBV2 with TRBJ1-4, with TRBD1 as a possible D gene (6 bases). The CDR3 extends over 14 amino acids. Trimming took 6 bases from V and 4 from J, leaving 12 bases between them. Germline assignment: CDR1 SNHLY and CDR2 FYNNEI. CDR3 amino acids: CASRRGGINEKLFF. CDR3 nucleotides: TGTGCCAGCAGACGGGGGGGCATTAATGAAAAACTGTTTTTT.

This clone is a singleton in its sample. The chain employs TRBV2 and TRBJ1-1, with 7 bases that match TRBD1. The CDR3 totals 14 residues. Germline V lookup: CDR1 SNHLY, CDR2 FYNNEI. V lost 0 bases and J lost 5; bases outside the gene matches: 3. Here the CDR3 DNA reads TGTGCCAGCAGTGAAGCAGGGGGCTGGACTGAAGCTTTCTTT. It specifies CASSEAGGWTEAFF.

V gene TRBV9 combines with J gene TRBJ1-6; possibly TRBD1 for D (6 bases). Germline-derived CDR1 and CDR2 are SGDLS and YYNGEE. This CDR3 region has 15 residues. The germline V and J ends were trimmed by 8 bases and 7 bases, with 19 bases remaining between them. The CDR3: CASSPHRDGNSPLHF. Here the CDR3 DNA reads TGTGCCAGTTCCCCTCACAGGGACGGCAATTCACCCCTCCACTTT.

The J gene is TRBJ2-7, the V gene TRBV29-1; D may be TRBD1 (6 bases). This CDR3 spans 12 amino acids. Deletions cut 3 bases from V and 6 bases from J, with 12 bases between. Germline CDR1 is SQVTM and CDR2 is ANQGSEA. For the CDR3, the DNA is TGCAGCGTTGAGGAGACAGGCTTCGAGCAGTACTTC. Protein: CSVEETGFEQYF.

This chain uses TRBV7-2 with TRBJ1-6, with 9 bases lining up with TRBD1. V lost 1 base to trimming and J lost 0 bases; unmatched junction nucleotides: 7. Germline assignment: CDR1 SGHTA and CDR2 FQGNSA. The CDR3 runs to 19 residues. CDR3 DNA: TGTGCCAGCAGCTTAGGGGGGTGGGGACAGGGCTCCTATAATTCACCCCTCCACTTT. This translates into CASSLGGWGQGSYNSPLHF.

CDR3 sequence: CSASLQLNTEAFF. The CDR3 DNA is TGCAGTGCTAGTTTACAGCTTAACACTGAAGCTTTCTTT. The chain couples TRBV20-1 to TRBJ1-1; D remains ambiguous. With 3 bases removed from V and 2 bases from J, the gap between germline ends came to 10 bases. CDR1 is DFQATT and CDR2 is SNEGSKA in the germline V gene (reference sequence). The CDR3 covers 13 residues.

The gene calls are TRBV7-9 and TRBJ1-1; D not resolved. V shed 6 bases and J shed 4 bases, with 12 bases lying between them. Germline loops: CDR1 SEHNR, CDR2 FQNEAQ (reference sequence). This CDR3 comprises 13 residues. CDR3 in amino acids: CASSPSGGTEAFF. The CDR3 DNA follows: TGTGCCAGCAGTCCCTCCGGTGGCACTGAAGCTTTCTTT.

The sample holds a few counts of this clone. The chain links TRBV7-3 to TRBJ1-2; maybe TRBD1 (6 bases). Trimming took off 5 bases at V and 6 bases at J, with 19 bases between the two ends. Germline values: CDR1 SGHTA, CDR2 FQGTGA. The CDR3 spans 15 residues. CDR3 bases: TGTGCCAGCAGCCCGGCAGGGAGGGGGTCCGATGGCTACACCTTC. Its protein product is CASSPAGRGSDGYTF.

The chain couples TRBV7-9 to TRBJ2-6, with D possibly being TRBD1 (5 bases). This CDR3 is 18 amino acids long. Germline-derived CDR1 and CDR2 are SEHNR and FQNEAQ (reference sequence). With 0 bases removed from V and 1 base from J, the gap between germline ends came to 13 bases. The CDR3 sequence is CASSLAASGISGANVLTF. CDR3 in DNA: TGTGCCAGCAGCTTAGCAGCGTCAGGGATTTCTGGGGCCAACGTCCTGACTTTC.

The CDR3 region is CASSQPGQATYEQYF. CDR3 DNA: TGCGCCAGCAGCCAACCCGGACAGGCCACCTACGAGCAGTACTTC. The rearrangement joins TRBV4-1 to TRBJ2-7, with 7 bases lining up with TRBD1. V shed 2 bases and J 2 bases; nucleotides not matched to a gene: 6. Per the germline V gene, CDR1 is MGHRA and CDR2 is YSYEKL. CDR3 length equals 15 residues.

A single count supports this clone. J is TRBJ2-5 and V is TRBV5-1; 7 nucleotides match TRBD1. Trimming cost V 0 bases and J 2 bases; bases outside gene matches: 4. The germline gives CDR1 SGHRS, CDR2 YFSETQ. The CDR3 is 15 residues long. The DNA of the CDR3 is TGCGCCAGCAGCTTGGTTGGGGGACAGCAAGAGACCCAGTACTTC. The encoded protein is CASSLVGGQQETQYF.

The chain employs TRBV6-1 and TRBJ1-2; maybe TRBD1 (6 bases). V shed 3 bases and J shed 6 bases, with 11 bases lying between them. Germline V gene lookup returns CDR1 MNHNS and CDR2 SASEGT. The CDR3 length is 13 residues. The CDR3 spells CASSDIPGDGYTF. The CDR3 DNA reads TGTGCCAGCAGTGACATACCAGGGGATGGCTACACCTTC.

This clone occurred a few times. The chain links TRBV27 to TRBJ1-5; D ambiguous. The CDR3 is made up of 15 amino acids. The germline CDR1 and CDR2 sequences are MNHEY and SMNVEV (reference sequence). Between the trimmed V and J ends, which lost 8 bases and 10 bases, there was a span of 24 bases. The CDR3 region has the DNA TGTGCCAGCGGGAGGGCAGGCCGCGTGAACCACCCCCAGCATTTT. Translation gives CASGRAGRVNHPQHF.

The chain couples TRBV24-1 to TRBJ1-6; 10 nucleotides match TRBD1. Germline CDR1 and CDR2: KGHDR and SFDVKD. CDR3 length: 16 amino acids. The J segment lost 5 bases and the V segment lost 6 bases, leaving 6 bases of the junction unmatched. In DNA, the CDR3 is TGTGCCACCAGTAGGGGGGACAGGGGCGATAATTCACCCCTCCACTTT. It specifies CATSRGDRGDNSPLHF.

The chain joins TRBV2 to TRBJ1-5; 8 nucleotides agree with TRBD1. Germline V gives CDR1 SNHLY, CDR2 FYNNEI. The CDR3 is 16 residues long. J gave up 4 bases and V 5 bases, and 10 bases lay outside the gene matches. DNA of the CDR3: TGTGCCAGCAGTACAGGACAGGGAGGAAGGAATCAGCCCCAGCATTTT. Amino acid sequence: CASSTGQGGRNQPQHF.